Described below is a single T cell receptor (beta chain) sequence and its context. The sample comes from a study of shared clonotypes between healthy human individuals. Adult donors, all healthy and HIV-negative, had no recent acute infections or vaccinations. Assay used: immunoSEQ multiplex PCR; TCRdb lists only in-frame clones, some missing. The sample consists of roughly 2 million clones, around 95% of them appearing once. The receptor was isolated from a young man in good health. The sequencing input was naive CD4+ T cells sorted from blood. Regarding subset: CD45RA+ positively selected.

The CDR3 spells CASSISRTSSGNTIYF. The CDR3 coding sequence is TGTGCCAGTAGTATTTCCAGGACCAGCTCTGGAAACACCATATATTTT. The rearrangement joins TRBV19 to TRBJ1-3; D is unclear. From germline, CDR1 is LNHDA and CDR2 SQIVND (reference sequence). V lost 3 bases to trimming and J lost 0 bases, with 12 bases between them. The CDR3 sequence is 16 residues long.